This T cell receptor (beta chain) came from a study of blood T cell repertoires in COVID-19. As handled by the study authors: For nucleated cells, counts were estimated from reference gene primer amplification. Some clones are missing from TCRdb's copy, which holds only in-frame ones; the method was immunoSEQ multiplex PCR. V and J calls plus clone size are reproduced from that table; the DNA served to infer D and trimming. The data contain fewer than 20,000 clones, about 83% of them singletons. The CDR3 extends over 14 amino acids. Germline V gene data show CDR1 as SGHRS and CDR2 as YFSETQ. V dropped 7 bases and J dropped 1; count of bases not matched to a gene: 5.

The chain couples TRBV5-1 to TRBJ1-1; 9 positions match TRBD1. Input material: peripheral blood. This clonotype was obtained from a human donor in a cohort sampled during active COVID-19. DNA for the CDR3: TGCGCCAGCTCACAGGGGGCGAGGAACACTGAAGCTTTCTTT. Translating it yields CASSQGARNTEAFF.